Below are 26 T cell receptor beta chains sequenced from a single sample in a study of glioma-infiltrating T cells. The iRepertoire nested amplicon-rescue multiplex PCR amplified TCR alpha and beta CDR3s from RNA. From the multiplex PCR reads, TCRdb called clonotypes with MiXCR, one entry per CDR3 protein. The repertoire holds some 150,000 distinct CDR3 sequences, with about two fifths as singletons. Sequencing used glioma tissue, nonneoplastic brain tissue, or PBMCs (not recorded which). The receptors originated from a human donor with low-grade glioma or glioblastoma, undergoing nonglioma brain surgery, or in good health (not recorded which).

As for this clonotype: Given a much more abundant clone one base away, this may be a read error. The chain uses TRBV28 and TRBJ2-1; D is perhaps TRBD2 (5 bases). The length of the CDR3 is 17 residues. Per the germline V gene, CDR1 is MDHEN and CDR2 is SYDVKM. CDR3 sequence: CTSSPPPGMSSYNEQFF. For the CDR3, the DNA is TGTACCAGCAGCCCACCTCCGGGGATGAGCTCCTACAATGAGCAGTTCTTC.

The V and J genes are TRBV24-1 and TRBJ2-3; D is unclear. Trimming cost V 4 bases and J 2 bases, with 6 bases left between them. CDR1 is KGHDR and CDR2 is SFDVKD in the germline V gene. This CDR3 is 13 amino acids long. The CDR3 DNA sequence: TGTGCCACCAGTGAGGCGAACACAGATACGCAGTATTTT. This encodes CATSEANTDTQYF.

This chain joins TRBV6-2 or TRBV6-3 and TRBJ2-1; 8 nucleotides match TRBD2. The germline V gene has CDR1 MNHEY and CDR2 SVGEGT. Losses at the gene ends were 6 bases for V and 6 bases for J; bases not matched to a gene: 7. The CDR3 extends over 14 amino acids. The CDR3 coding sequence is TGTGCCAGCAGGGGACCAGCGGGAGCCAATGAGCAGTTCTTC. This encodes CASRGPAGANEQFF.

The chain has TRBV7-2 and TRBJ2-3; D unclear. The CDR3 totals 14 residues. The germline CDR1 and CDR2 sequences are SGHTA and FQGNSA. The V and J ends lost 2 bases and 4 bases respectively, with 10 bases between them. The CDR3 region is CASSLRVSPDTQYF. As DNA, the CDR3 is TGTGCCAGCAGCTTAAGGGTCAGCCCAGATACGCAGTATTTT.

The J gene is TRBJ2-3, the V gene TRBV5-4, with unresolved D. Germline assignment: CDR1 SGHNT and CDR2 YYREEE (reference sequence). V was shortened by 4 bases and J by 11 bases, with 14 bases between the two germline ends. The CDR3 has 12 amino acids. The CDR3: CASSLDSIGQYF. The DNA for the CDR3 is TGTGCCAGCAGCCTCGACTCCATAGGGCAGTATTTT.

V is TRBV10-2 and J is TRBJ2-5; 8 bases align to TRBD1. CDR3 size: 15 residues. The ends lost 0 bases at V and 5 bases at J; junction bases unmatched: 5. CDR1 WSHSY and CDR2 SAAADI come from the germline V gene. CDR3 residues: CASSESGQGYETQYF. The DNA for the CDR3 is TGCGCCAGCAGTGAGTCAGGACAGGGATATGAGACCCAGTACTTC.

The V gene is TRBV4-1, the J gene TRBJ1-2; D uncertain. V lost 3 bases, J lost 3 bases, and 11 bases lay in between. Germline CDR1 reads MGHRA; CDR2 reads YSYEKL. The length of the CDR3 is 14 residues. The CDR3 spells CASSHRFGDYGYTF. The CDR3 nucleotides read TGCGCCAGCAGCCACAGATTCGGAGACTATGGCTACACCTTC.

The V and J genes are TRBV10-3 and TRBJ1-2; the match to TRBD1 covers 7 bases. CDR3 length equals 14 residues. Trimming took 6 bases from V and 5 from J; bases not matched to a gene: 9. CDR1 and CDR2 (germline): ENHRY, SYGVKD. The CDR3 DNA follows: TGTGCCATCAGCCCTGAGATACAGGGGTATGGCTACACCTTC. Its protein is CAISPEIQGYGYTF.

This clonotype was counted a few times. The chain employs TRBV4-1 and TRBJ1-1; D ambiguous. The CDR3 totals 14 residues. The germline gives CDR1 MGHRA, CDR2 YSYEKL. Trimming pared 0 bases from V and 1 base from J, leaving 6 bases between. CDR3 loop: CASSQDQQNTEAFF. In DNA form, the CDR3 reads TGCGCCAGCAGCCAAGACCAACAGAACACTGAAGCTTTCTTT.

CDR3 sequence reads: CASSYQYRVRYEQYF. DNA for the CDR3: TGTGCCAGCAGTTACCAGTACAGGGTGCGCTACGAGCAGTACTTC. This chain joins TRBV6-2 or TRBV6-3 and TRBJ2-7, with D perhaps matching TRBD1 (6 bases). Germline values: CDR1 MNHEY, CDR2 SVGEGT. Between the trimmed V and J ends, which lost 2 bases and 3 bases, there was a span of 14 bases. This CDR3 spans 15 amino acids.

This rearrangement joins TRBV12-3 or TRBV12-4 to TRBJ2-7, with D maybe TRBD2 (6 bases). This CDR3 region has 14 residues. V was pared by 7 bases and J by 0 bases, with 13 bases between. In DNA, the CDR3 is TGTGCCAGCAACGAGGCGGGACCCTCCTACGAGCAGTACTTC. Translation: CASNEAGPSYEQYF.

The chain employs TRBV20-1 and TRBJ1-1, with D hard to call. V was shortened by 5 bases and J by 4 bases, with 5 bases between the two germline ends. The CDR3 has 10 residues. The V gene's germline CDR1 is DFQATT and CDR2 SNEGSKA (reference sequence). The CDR3 is CSAGSTEAFF. The CDR3 bases are TGCAGTGCTGGGAGCACTGAAGCTTTCTTT.

V is TRBV4-1 and J is TRBJ1-5; no clear D. The V end was cut by 4 bases, the J end by 2 bases, with 9 bases between. CDR3 length equals 14 residues. Germline lookup yields CDR1 MGHRA and CDR2 YSYEKL. The CDR3 DNA sequence: TGCGCCAGCAGCCCCTCAGACGGCAATCAGCCCCAGCATTTT. Amino acids: CASSPSDGNQPQHF.

A few counts support this clonotype. The junction departs from the called germline gene at one end, perhaps through a read error. The chain is built from TRBV2 and TRBJ2-5; D may be TRBD2 (5 bases). Germline CDR1 SNHLY, CDR2 FYNNEI. The CDR3 contains 13 residues. This CDR3 reads CAISVASEETQYF. In DNA form, the CDR3 reads TGTGCCATCAGTGTAGCGAGCGAAGAGACCCAGTACTTC.

Notes on this clonotype: A much larger clone is a single base away; this may be a read error. The chain employs TRBV19 and TRBJ2-2; D may be TRBD1 or TRBD2 (5 bases each). The CDR3 covers 14 residues. Germline V gene lookup returns CDR1 LNHDA and CDR2 SQIVND (reference sequence). The CDR3 protein is CASRQGTNTGELSF. For the CDR3, the DNA is TGTGCCAGCCGCCAGGGAACGAACACCGGGGAGCTGTCTTTT.

This clonotype was counted ten times or more. The chain links TRBV20-1 to TRBJ1-2; no reliable D call. The CDR3 runs 14 residues. Germline V gene sequence: CDR1 DFQATT, CDR2 SNEGSKA (reference sequence). V was pared by 6 bases and J by 5 bases, with 19 bases between. The CDR3 here is CSAITTKGQYGYTF. The CDR3 DNA sequence: TGCAGTGCCATTACTACAAAGGGCCAGTATGGCTACACCTTC.

This clonotype has a handful of counts. The chain has TRBV7-6 and TRBJ2-3; tentative D call: TRBD2 (6 bases). Germline values: CDR1 SGHVS, CDR2 FNYEAQ. Trimming removed 2 bases at V and 2 bases at J, with 8 bases between. The CDR3 length is 14 residues. The CDR3 region has the DNA TGTGCCAGCAGCTTAAGCGGGCCCACAGATACGCAGTATTTT. Translation: CASSLSGPTDTQYF.

The chain combines TRBV6-2 or TRBV6-3 with TRBJ2-1; TRBD1 agrees at 10 bases. This CDR3 is built from 16 residues. Trimming cost V 6 bases and J 4 bases; bases outside gene matches: 9. Germline loops: CDR1 MNHEY, CDR2 SVGEGT. Here the CDR3 DNA reads TGTGCCAGCAGCGTTGCCGGGACAGGGGTTTACAATGAGCAGTTCTTC. As protein: CASSVAGTGVYNEQFF.

This clonotype was detected only once. The rearrangement links TRBV20-1 to TRBJ2-7; D is possibly TRBD1 or TRBD2 (5 bases each). Germline V gives CDR1 DFQATT, CDR2 SNEGSKA (reference sequence). This CDR3 contains 16 residues. The V end was cut by 2 bases, the J end by 3 bases, with 20 bases between. CDR3 nucleotides: TGCAGTGCTAGACCGGGGACCCACCATTCACTCTACGAGCAGTACTTC. Translated: CSARPGTHHSLYEQYF.

The chain links TRBV27 to TRBJ1-2, with D tentatively TRBD1 (6 bases). Between the trimmed V and J ends, which lost 6 bases and 12 bases, there was a span of 20 bases. Germline V gene sequence: CDR1 MNHEY, CDR2 SMNVEV (reference sequence). This CDR3 spans 13 amino acids. Here the CDR3 reads CASRNPGARRDTF. CDR3 sequence (DNA): TGTGCCAGCAGGAACCCAGGGGCCAGGAGGGACACCTTC.

This clonotype was picked up many times. The gene calls are TRBV4-1 and TRBJ2-3; tentatively, D is TRBD2 (5 bases). Between the trimmed V and J ends, which lost 4 bases and 4 bases, there was a span of 15 bases. This CDR3 spans 15 amino acids. CDR1 and CDR2 (germline): MGHRA, YSYEKL. The CDR3 bases are TGCGCCAGCAGCCTTTCGTGGACCGGGGCAGATACGCAGTATTTT. Its translation: CASSLSWTGADTQYF.

This chain uses TRBV7-2 with TRBJ1-2; unclear D gene. CDR1 and CDR2 from the germline V gene are SGHTA and FQGNSA. This CDR3 has 14 residues. The V gene lost 3 bases and the J gene lost 0 bases, with 8 bases spanning the gap. This CDR3 is CASSFGLTNYGYTF. CDR3 coding DNA: TGTGCCAGCAGCTTTGGACTCACTAACTATGGCTACACCTTC.

Details on this clonotype: Sequence at one end of the junction differs from germline and may be a read error. The V and J genes are TRBV2 and TRBJ2-2; D might be TRBD1 (5 bases). Germline CDR1 and CDR2: SNHLY and FYNNEI. The CDR3 has 15 residues. The DNA for the CDR3 is TGTGCCAGCAACAGGTGGGCCAGAAACACAGGGGAGCTGTTTTTT. This codes for CASNRWARNTGELFF.

V usage is TRBV2 and J usage is TRBJ1-2; no definite D call. The germline gives CDR1 SNHLY, CDR2 FYNNEI. The length of the CDR3 is 15 residues. The V end lost 6 bases, the J end lost 2 bases, and 16 bases lay between the germline ends. The CDR3 DNA sequence: TGTGCCAGCAGCGCCCTGGTGGGTTCGAACTATGGCTACACCTTC. Translation: CASSALVGSNYGYTF.

This clonotype occurred a few times. The gene calls are TRBV10-2 and TRBJ2-1, with 9 bases lining up with TRBD2. The CDR3 is 16 residues long. V dropped 3 bases and J dropped 5; count of bases not matched to a gene: 8. Per the germline V gene, CDR1 is WSHSY and CDR2 is SAAADI. The CDR3 reads CASSEALGLANNEQFF. The DNA for the CDR3 is TGCGCCAGCAGTGAAGCTTTGGGACTAGCAAACAATGAGCAGTTCTTC.

About this clonotype: A much larger clone lies one base from this, so it may be a read error. This chain's CDR3 is CASRLQAPSEAFF. The CDR3 DNA sequence: TGTGCCAGCAGACTACAGGCCCCATCTGAAGCTTTCTTT. The chain joins TRBV6-5 to TRBJ1-1; weak D call: TRBD1 (5 bases). This CDR3 contains 13 residues. V lost 6 bases, J lost 6 bases, and 14 bases lay in between. The V gene's germline CDR1 is MNHEY and CDR2 SVGAGI.